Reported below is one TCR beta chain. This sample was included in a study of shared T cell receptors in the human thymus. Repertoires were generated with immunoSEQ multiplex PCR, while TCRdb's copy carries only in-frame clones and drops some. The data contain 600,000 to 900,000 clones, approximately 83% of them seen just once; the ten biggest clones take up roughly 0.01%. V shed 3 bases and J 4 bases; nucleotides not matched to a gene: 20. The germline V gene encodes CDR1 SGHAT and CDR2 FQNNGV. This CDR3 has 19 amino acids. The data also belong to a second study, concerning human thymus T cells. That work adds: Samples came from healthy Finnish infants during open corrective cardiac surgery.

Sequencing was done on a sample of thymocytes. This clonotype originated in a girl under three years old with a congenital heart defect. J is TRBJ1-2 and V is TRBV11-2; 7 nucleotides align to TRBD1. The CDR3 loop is CASSFHPRDRNSSFYGYTF. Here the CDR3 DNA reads TGTGCCAGCAGCTTCCATCCCCGGGACAGAAATTCAAGTTTCTATGGCTACACCTTC.